This is a list of T cell receptor beta chains from one sample in a study of blood T cell repertoires in COVID-19. Method: immunoSEQ multiplex PCR; TCRdb's copy keeps in-frame clones and lacks some. The table records 8,500 to 14,000 clones, over 80% of them present only once. The sequenced material came from peripheral blood. These receptors were collected from a human donor in a cohort sampled during active COVID-19. The CDR3 runs from the conserved cysteine through the conserved F or W. The D gene is left open where the match is weak. Only some rows state a clone size, as once, few, many or a class for expanded clones.

j_call clone_size v_call d_call cdr3_aa cdr3_nt
TRBJ1-5 - TRBV7-8 TRBD1 CASSVLAGTGSNQPQHF TGTGCCAGCAGCGTCCTTGCCGGGACAGGGAGCAATCAGCCCCAGCATTTT
TRBJ2-7 - TRBV3-1/TRBV3-2 - CASSQTQTGAYEQYF TGTGCCAGCAGCCAAACTCAGACAGGAGCCTACGAGCAGTACTTC
TRBJ1-5 - TRBV7-2 - CASRSTGERNQPQHF TGTGCCAGCAGGTCCACAGGAGAACGCAATCAGCCCCAGCATTTT
TRBJ2-1 - TRBV6-4 TRBD1 CASSRDRAPDEQFF TGTGCCAGCAGTCGGGACAGGGCCCCGGATGAGCAGTTCTTC
TRBJ1-2 - TRBV6-2/TRBV6-3 - CASSLRRHGYTF TGTGCCAGCAGTTTACGGAGACATGGCTACACCTTC
TRBJ2-1 - TRBV5-1 TRBD2 CASSPGASGGGEQFF TGCGCCAGCAGCCCGGGGGCTAGCGGGGGCGGGGAGCAGTTCTTC
TRBJ1-5 few TRBV2 TRBD1 CASSVDRDNQPQHF TGTGCCAGCAGTGTGGACAGGGATAATCAGCCCCAGCATTTT
TRBJ2-7 - TRBV24-1 - CATSATGYEQYF TGTGCCACCAGTGCAACAGGCTACGAGCAGTACTTC
TRBJ1-1 - TRBV19 TRBD1 CASSSRDRGLFTEAFF TGTGCCAGTAGTTCCCGGGACAGGGGGCTCTTCACTGAAGCTTTCTTT
TRBJ2-4 - TRBV5-6 - CASSSSLTTGIQYF TGTGCCAGCAGCTCCTCCCTTACAACGGGGATTCAGTACTTC
TRBJ2-5 - TRBV6-5 TRBD2 CASSLGTTVVETQYF TGTGCCAGCAGCCTAGGGACTACCGTCGTGGAGACCCAGTACTTC
TRBJ1-3 - TRBV5-6 TRBD1 CASSVMRLRQGATGNTIYF TGTGCCAGCAGCGTGATGCGACTACGACAGGGGGCCACTGGAAACACCATATATTTT
TRBJ2-5 - TRBV7-2 - CASSLRRGGQTQYF TGTGCCAGCAGCTTAAGGAGGGGTGGGCAGACCCAGTACTTC
TRBJ2-2 - TRBV11-2 TRBD1 CASSFGTAYTGELFF TGTGCCAGCAGCTTCGGGACAGCATACACCGGGGAGCTGTTTTTT
TRBJ1-2 - TRBV11-2 - CASSPSENYGYTF TGTGCCAGCAGCCCGTCGGAGAACTATGGCTACACCTTC
TRBJ2-1 - TRBV25-1 TRBD2 CASSDPSGKAYNEQFF TGTGCCAGCAGTGACCCGAGCGGGAAAGCATACAATGAGCAGTTCTTC
TRBJ1-2 - TRBV6-6 TRBD1 CASTGTGEFPGYGYTF TGTGCCAGCACGGGCACAGGGGAATTTCCAGGCTATGGCTACACCTTC
TRBJ1-6 - TRBV19 TRBD1 CASTPGQGNSPLHF TGTGCCAGTACCCCGGGACAGGGGAATTCACCCCTCCACTTT
TRBJ1-2 - TRBV21-1 - CASSKGRGGPANYGYTF TGTGCCAGCAGCAAAGGGCGCGGCGGCCCCGCTAACTATGGCTACACCTTC
TRBJ2-5 - TRBV3-1/TRBV3-2 - CASSQDEETQYF TGTGCCAGCAGCCAAGATGAGGAGACCCAGTACTTC
TRBJ2-5 - TRBV7-9 TRBD2 CASSSLTSWGETQYF TGTGCCAGCAGCTCCCTGACTAGCTGGGGGGAGACCCAGTACTTC
TRBJ2-1 once TRBV29-1 - CSPRSYNEQFF TGCAGCCCCCGGAGCTACAATGAGCAGTTCTTC
TRBJ2-7 - TRBV4-2 TRBD2 CASSQDSSGGDYEQYF TGTGCCAGCAGCCAAGACTCTAGCGGGGGGGACTACGAGCAGTACTTC
TRBJ2-7 - TRBV18 - CASSRGGAVDEQYF TGTGCCAGCTCCCGAGGGGGGGCTGTCGACGAGCAGTACTTC
TRBJ2-7 - TRBV19 TRBD1 CAKYRDRGSFLSYEQYF TGTGCCAAGTACCGGGACAGGGGTTCTTTTCTCTCCTACGAGCAGTACTTC
TRBJ2-3 - TRBV18 - CASSPGLETQYF TGTGCCAGCTCACCGGGGCTCGAAACGCAGTATTTT
TRBJ2-5 - TRBV19 TRBD1 CASSQPGQGSQTQYF TGTGCCAGTAGCCAACCGGGACAGGGGTCACAGACCCAGTACTTC
TRBJ2-5 once TRBV5-1 TRBD2 CASDYVSGSWGETQYF TGCGCCAGCGATTACGTTAGCGGGAGCTGGGGGGAGACCCAGTACTTC
TRBJ1-2 - TRBV13 - CASSATGHHSTYGYTF TGTGCCAGCAGCGCCACGGGACATCACTCGACCTATGGCTACACCTTC
TRBJ1-2 once TRBV2 - CASKVTAPNYGYTF TGTGCCAGCAAGGTGACAGCTCCTAACTATGGCTACACCTTC
TRBJ2-1 - TRBV14 - CASSSTVPGAPFF TGTGCCAGCAGTTCCACAGTCCCAGGGGCGCCTTTCTTC
TRBJ2-1 - TRBV11-2 TRBD2 CASSSQRGYNEQFF TGTGCCAGCAGCTCCCAGCGGGGCTACAATGAGCAGTTCTTC
TRBJ1-6 - TRBV2 - CASSARSSYNSPLHF TGTGCCAGCAGTGCCCGGAGCTCCTATAATTCACCCCTCCACTTT
TRBJ2-3 - TRBV27 - CASSSRTRNTDTQYF TGTGCCAGCAGTTCCCGGACTCGAAACACAGATACGCAGTATTTT
TRBJ1-6 - TRBV6-5 TRBD1 CASKKDRGNSPLHF TGTGCCAGCAAGAAAGACAGGGGTAATTCACCCCTCCACTTT
TRBJ2-5 - TRBV15 - CATSRGSTGQETQYF TGTGCCACCAGCAGGGGGAGTACAGGGCAAGAGACCCAGTACTTC
TRBJ1-5 - TRBV4-1 - CASSQVLGRSNQPQHF TGCGCCAGCAGCCAAGTGTTGGGCAGGAGCAATCAGCCCCAGCATTTT
TRBJ2-3 - TRBV5-5 TRBD2 CASFAGGGTDTQYF TGTGCCAGCTTTGCGGGGGGGGGCACAGATACGCAGTATTTT
TRBJ2-1 - TRBV5-1 TRBD1 CASSLGTGNEQFF TGCGCCAGCAGCCTCGGGACAGGGAATGAGCAGTTCTTC
TRBJ1-2 - TRBV5-6 TRBD1 CASSSWTGPSGYTF TGTGCCAGCAGCTCCTGGACAGGGCCATCTGGCTACACCTTC
TRBJ1-5 - TRBV6-5 TRBD1 CASGGQGIYQPQHF TGTGCCAGCGGGGGACAGGGGATTTATCAGCCCCAGCATTTT
TRBJ2-5 - TRBV3-1/TRBV3-2 TRBD2 CASSDPPGTSGGDETQYF TGTGCCAGCAGCGATCCTCCCGGGACTAGCGGGGGGGATGAGACCCAGTACTTC
TRBJ1-6 - TRBV3-1/TRBV3-2 - CASSQTREGSPLHF TGTGCCAGCAGCCAAACCAGGGAAGGGTCACCCCTCCACTTT